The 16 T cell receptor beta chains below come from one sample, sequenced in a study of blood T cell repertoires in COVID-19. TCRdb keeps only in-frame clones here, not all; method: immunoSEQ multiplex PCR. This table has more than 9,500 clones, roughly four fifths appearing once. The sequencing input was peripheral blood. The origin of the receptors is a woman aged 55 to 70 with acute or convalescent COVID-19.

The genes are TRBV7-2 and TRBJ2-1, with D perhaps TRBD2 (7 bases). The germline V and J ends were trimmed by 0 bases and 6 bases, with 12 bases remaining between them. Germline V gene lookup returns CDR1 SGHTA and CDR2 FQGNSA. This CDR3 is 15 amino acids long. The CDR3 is CASSLAGGPFNEQFF. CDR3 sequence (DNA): TGTGCCAGCAGCTTAGCGGGGGGGCCTTTCAATGAGCAGTTCTTC.

CDR3 DNA sequence: TGTGCCAGCAGTTCCTCCTCCCCCCCCGTTGGCTACACCTTC. As protein: CASSSSSPPVGYTF. V is TRBV28 and J is TRBJ1-2; D is uncertain. This CDR3 spans 14 amino acids. Germline V gene data show CDR1 as MDHEN and CDR2 as SYDVKM. The V and J ends lost 4 bases and 7 bases respectively, with 16 bases between them.

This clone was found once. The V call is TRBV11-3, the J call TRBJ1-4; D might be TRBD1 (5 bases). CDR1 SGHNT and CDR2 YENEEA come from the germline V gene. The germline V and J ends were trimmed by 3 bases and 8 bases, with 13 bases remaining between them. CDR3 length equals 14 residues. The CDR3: CASSLNQGREKLFF. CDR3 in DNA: TGTGCCAGCAGCTTGAATCAGGGAAGGGAAAAACTGTTTTTT. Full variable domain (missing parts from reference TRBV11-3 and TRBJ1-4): EAGVVQSPRYKIIEKKQPVAFWCNPISGHNTLYWYLQNLGQGPELLIRYENEEAVDDSQLPKDRFSAERLKGVDSTLKIQPAELGDSAVYLCASSLNQGREKLFFGSGTQLSVL.

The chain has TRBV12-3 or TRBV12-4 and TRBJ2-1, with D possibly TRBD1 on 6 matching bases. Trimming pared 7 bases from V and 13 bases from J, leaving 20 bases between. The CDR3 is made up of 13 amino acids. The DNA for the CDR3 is TGTGCCAGCACTTCCGTGGGACACGGCCTTCAGTTCTTC. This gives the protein CASTSVGHGLQFF.

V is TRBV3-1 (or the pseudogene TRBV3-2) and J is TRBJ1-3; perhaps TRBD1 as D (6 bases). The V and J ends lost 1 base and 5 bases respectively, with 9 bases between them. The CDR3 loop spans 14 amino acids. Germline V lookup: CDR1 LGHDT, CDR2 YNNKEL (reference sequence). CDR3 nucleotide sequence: TGTGCCAGCAGCCAAGGGCAGGGGAGAAACACCATATATTTT. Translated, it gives CASSQGQGRNTIYF.

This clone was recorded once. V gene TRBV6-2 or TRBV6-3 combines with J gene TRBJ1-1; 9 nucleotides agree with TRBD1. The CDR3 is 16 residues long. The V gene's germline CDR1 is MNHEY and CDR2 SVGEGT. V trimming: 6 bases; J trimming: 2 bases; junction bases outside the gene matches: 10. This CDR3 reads CASSPPWGQGNTEAFF. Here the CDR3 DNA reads TGTGCCAGCAGCCCTCCATGGGGACAGGGTAACACTGAAGCTTTCTTT.

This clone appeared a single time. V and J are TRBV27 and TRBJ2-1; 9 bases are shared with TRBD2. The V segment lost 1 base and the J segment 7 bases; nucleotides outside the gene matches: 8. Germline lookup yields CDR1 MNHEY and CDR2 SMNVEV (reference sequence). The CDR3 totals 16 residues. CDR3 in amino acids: CASSLWAGGARNEQFF. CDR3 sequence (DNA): TGTGCCAGCAGTTTATGGGCGGGGGGGGCGAGGAATGAGCAGTTCTTC.

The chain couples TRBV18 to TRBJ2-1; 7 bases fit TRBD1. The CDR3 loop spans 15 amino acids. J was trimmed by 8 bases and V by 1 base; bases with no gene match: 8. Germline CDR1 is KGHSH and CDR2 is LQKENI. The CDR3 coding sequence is TGTGCCAGCTCACCACAGGCAGGGGGATCGGATGAGCAGTTCTTC. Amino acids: CASSPQAGGSDEQFF.

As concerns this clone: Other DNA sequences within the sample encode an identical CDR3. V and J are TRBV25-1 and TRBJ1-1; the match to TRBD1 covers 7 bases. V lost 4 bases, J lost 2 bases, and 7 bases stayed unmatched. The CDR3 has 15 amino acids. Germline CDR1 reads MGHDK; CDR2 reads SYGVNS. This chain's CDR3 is CASSGRTGGNTEAFF. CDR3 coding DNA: TGTGCCAGCAGTGGTCGGACAGGAGGAAACACTGAAGCTTTCTTT.

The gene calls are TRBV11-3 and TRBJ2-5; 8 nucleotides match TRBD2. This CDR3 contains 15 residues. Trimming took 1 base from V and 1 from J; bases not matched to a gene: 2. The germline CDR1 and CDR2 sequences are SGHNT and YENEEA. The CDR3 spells CASSLGLAGQETQYF. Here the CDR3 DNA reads TGTGCCAGCAGCTTAGGGCTAGCGGGCCAAGAGACCCAGTACTTC.

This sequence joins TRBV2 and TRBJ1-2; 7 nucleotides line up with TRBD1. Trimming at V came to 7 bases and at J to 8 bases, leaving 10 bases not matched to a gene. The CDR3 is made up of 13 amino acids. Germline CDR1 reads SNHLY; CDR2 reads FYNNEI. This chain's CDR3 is CASTGGTVGGYTF. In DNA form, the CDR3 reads TGTGCCAGCACCGGAGGGACAGTTGGGGGCTACACCTTC.

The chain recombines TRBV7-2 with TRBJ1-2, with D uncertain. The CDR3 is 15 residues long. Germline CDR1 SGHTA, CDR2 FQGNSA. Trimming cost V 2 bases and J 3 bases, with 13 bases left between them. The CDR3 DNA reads TGTGCCAGCAGCTTATCTGCGGTCCGGGACTATGGCTACACCTTC. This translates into CASSLSAVRDYGYTF.

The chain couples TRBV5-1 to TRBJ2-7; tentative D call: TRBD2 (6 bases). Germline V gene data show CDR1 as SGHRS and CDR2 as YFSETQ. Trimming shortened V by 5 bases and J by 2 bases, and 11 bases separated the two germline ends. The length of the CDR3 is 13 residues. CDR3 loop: CASRVTSTYEQYF. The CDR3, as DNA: TGCGCCAGCAGGGTGACTAGTACCTACGAGCAGTACTTC.

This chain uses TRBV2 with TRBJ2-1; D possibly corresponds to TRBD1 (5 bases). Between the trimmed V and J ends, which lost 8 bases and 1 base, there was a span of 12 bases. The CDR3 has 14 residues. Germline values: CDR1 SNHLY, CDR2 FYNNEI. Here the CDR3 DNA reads TGTGCCAGCCCGCGCAAGGGGTCCTACAATGAGCAGTTCTTC. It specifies CASPRKGSYNEQFF. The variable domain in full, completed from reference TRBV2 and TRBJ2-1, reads EPEVTQTPSHQVTQMGQEVILRCVPISNHLYFYWYRQILGQKVEFLVSFYNNEISEKSEIFDDQFSVERPDGSNFTLKIRSTKLEDSAMYFCASPRKGSYNEQFFGPGTRLTVL.

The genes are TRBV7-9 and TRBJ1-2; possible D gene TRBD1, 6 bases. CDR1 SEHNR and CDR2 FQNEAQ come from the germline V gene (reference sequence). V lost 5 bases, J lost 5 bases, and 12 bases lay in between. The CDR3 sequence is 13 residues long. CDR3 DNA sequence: TGTGCCAGCAGCCCGGCGGGGGCATATGGCTACACCTTC. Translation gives CASSPAGAYGYTF. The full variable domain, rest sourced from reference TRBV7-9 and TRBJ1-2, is DTGVSQNPRHKITKRGQNVTFRCDPISEHNRLYWYRQTLGQGPEFLTYFQNEAQLEKSRLLSDRFSAERPKGSFSTLEIQRTEQGDSAMYLCASSPAGAYGYTFGSGTRLTVV.

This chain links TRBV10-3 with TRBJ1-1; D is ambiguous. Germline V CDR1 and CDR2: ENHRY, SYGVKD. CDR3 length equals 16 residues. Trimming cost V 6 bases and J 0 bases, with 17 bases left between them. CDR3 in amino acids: CAIRFLPGGMNTEAFF. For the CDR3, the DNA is TGTGCCATCAGATTCTTACCGGGAGGCATGAACACTGAAGCTTTCTTT.